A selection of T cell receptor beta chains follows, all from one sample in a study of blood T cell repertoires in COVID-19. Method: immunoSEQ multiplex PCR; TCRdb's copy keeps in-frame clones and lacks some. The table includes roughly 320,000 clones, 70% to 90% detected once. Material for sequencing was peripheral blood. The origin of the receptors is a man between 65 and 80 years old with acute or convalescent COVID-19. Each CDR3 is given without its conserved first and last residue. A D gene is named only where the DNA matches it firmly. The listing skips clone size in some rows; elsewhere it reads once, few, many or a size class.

CDR3: ASSYDGGAGYGYT
J: TRBJ1-2
V: TRBV6-5
D: NA
size: NA

CDR3: ASSDRISNQPQH
J: TRBJ1-5
V: TRBV2
D: NA
size: NA

CDR3: ASSLTGRGPYEQY
J: TRBJ2-7
V: TRBV7-2
D: NA
size: few

CDR3: ASSALAQGYNEQF
J: TRBJ2-1
V: TRBV19
D: NA
size: NA

CDR3: ASSFEVQGTGNTIY
J: TRBJ1-3
V: TRBV5-1
D: NA
size: once

CDR3: ASSFAGSVGTNEKLF
J: TRBJ1-4
V: TRBV7-9
D: NA
size: NA

CDR3: ASSLGGAQETQY
J: TRBJ2-5
V: TRBV7-2
D: NA
size: NA

CDR3: ASSLWGQGSYEQY
J: TRBJ2-7
V: TRBV6-5
D: TRBD1
size: NA

CDR3: ASSLDSGSSYNSPLH
J: TRBJ1-6
V: TRBV7-6
D: NA
size: once

CDR3: ASSAPGPGYTDTQY
J: TRBJ2-3
V: TRBV7-2
D: NA
size: NA

CDR3: AWGTVGNTIY
J: TRBJ1-3
V: TRBV30
D: NA
size: NA

CDR3: SASMHGSGNTIY
J: TRBJ1-3
V: TRBV20-1
D: NA
size: NA

CDR3: ASRPLGGRSYEQY
J: TRBJ2-7
V: TRBV6-5
D: NA
size: NA

CDR3: ASSIRGTAQETQY
J: TRBJ2-5
V: TRBV19
D: NA
size: few

CDR3: ASRRGSGEETQY
J: TRBJ2-5
V: TRBV5-1
D: NA
size: NA

CDR3: ASSKRTSGRRKKLQETQY
J: TRBJ2-5
V: TRBV21-1
D: NA
size: NA

CDR3: ASSDYYEQY
J: TRBJ2-7
V: TRBV12-3/TRBV12-4
D: NA
size: NA

CDR3: ASGFGSSGGNNEQF
J: TRBJ2-1
V: TRBV12-5
D: TRBD2
size: once

CDR3: SVVRGVSETQY
J: TRBJ2-5
V: TRBV29-1
D: NA
size: NA

CDR3: ASSPSGAWETQY
J: TRBJ2-5
V: TRBV5-1
D: NA
size: NA